This is a list of T cell receptor beta chains from one sample in a study of low-dose radiotherapy and immunotherapy resistance in tumors. Each CDR3 protein is one row after TCRdb ran MiXCR on the reads. The table lists about 46,000 distinct CDR3 sequences, roughly 12% of them singletons. Here the sequenced sample was PBMCs, taken before treatment. These receptors all come from a female donor with ovarian cancer. CDR3s include the opening cysteine and the closing phenylalanine or tryptophan. D genes are given only for firm matches. Expanded clones get a size class; other rows say once, few or many, or leave the size out.

CDR3aa: CASSSPSGGTTDTQYF; CDR3nt: TGCGCCAGCAGCTCCCCAAGCGGGGGTACCACAGATACGCAGTATTTT; v_gene: TRBV5-1; len: 16; abundance: many; j_gene: TRBJ2-3; d_gene: TRBD2
CDR3aa: CASTSQPGGSSYNEQFF; CDR3nt: TGTGCCAGCACTTCCCAACCGGGGGGCAGCTCCTACAATGAGCAGTTCTTC; v_gene: TRBV25-1; len: 17; abundance: few; j_gene: TRBJ2-1; d_gene: .
CDR3aa: CASSHLDEQYF; CDR3nt: TGTGCCAGCAGCCATTTGGACGAGCAGTACTTC; v_gene: TRBV3-1; len: 11; abundance: many; j_gene: TRBJ2-7; d_gene: .
CDR3aa: CASSLEGAETQYF; CDR3nt: TGTGCCAGCAGCTTAGAGGGGGCTGAGACCCAGTACTTC; v_gene: TRBV11-2; len: 13; abundance: many; j_gene: TRBJ2-5; d_gene: .
CDR3aa: CASSDRQRRRATGELFF; CDR3nt: TGTGCCAGCAGTGACCGTCAGCGGAGGCGGGCCACCGGGGAGCTGTTTTTT; v_gene: TRBV25-1; len: 17; abundance: many; j_gene: TRBJ2-2; d_gene: .
CDR3aa: CASSIGQAYEQYF; CDR3nt: TGCGCCAGCAGCATCGGACAGGCCTACGAGCAGTACTTC; v_gene: TRBV5-1; len: 13; abundance: many; j_gene: TRBJ2-7; d_gene: TRBD1
CDR3aa: CASSLGHAQPQHF; CDR3nt: TGTGCCAGCAGTTTAGGGCACGCTCAGCCCCAGCATTTT; v_gene: TRBV12-3/TRBV12-4; len: 13; abundance: many; j_gene: TRBJ1-5; d_gene: .
CDR3aa: CSAQTTTDTQYF; CDR3nt: TGCAGCGCGCAGACTACCACAGATACGCAGTATTTT; v_gene: TRBV29-1; len: 12; abundance: many; j_gene: TRBJ2-3; d_gene: .
CDR3aa: CASSFDTNTDTQYF; CDR3nt: TGTGCCAGCAGTTTCGACACTAACACAGATACGCAGTATTTT; v_gene: TRBV12-3/TRBV12-4; len: 14; abundance: many; j_gene: TRBJ2-3; d_gene: .
CDR3aa: CASSPKASGYTF; CDR3nt: TGCGCCAGCAGCCCGAAGGCATCCGGCTACACCTTC; v_gene: TRBV5-1; len: 12; abundance: many; j_gene: TRBJ1-2; d_gene: .
CDR3aa: CASSKQGNEQFF; CDR3nt: TGTGCCAGCTCAAAACAGGGGAATGAGCAGTTCTTC; v_gene: TRBV18; len: 12; abundance: many; j_gene: TRBJ2-1; d_gene: TRBD1
CDR3aa: CASSSGTSHEQFF; CDR3nt: TGTGCCAGCAGCTCGGGGACTAGCCATGAGCAGTTCTTC; v_gene: TRBV5-8; len: 13; abundance: many; j_gene: TRBJ2-1; d_gene: TRBD2
CDR3aa: CASRERTIGSYNEQFF; CDR3nt: TGCGCCAGCAGAGAAAGGACTATCGGTTCCTACAATGAGCAGTTCTTC; v_gene: TRBV5-1; len: 16; abundance: many; j_gene: TRBJ2-1; d_gene: .
CDR3aa: CASSTDRVNYGYTF; CDR3nt: TGCGCCAGCAGCACCGACAGGGTCAACTATGGCTACACCTTC; v_gene: TRBV5-1; len: 14; abundance: many; j_gene: TRBJ1-2; d_gene: TRBD1
CDR3aa: CASSLKGIWTSSSYNEQFF; CDR3nt: TGTGCCAGCAGTTTGAAGGGAATTTGGACTAGCAGCTCCTACAATGAGCAGTTCTTC; v_gene: TRBV12-3/TRBV12-4; len: 19; abundance: many; j_gene: TRBJ2-1; d_gene: TRBD2
CDR3aa: CASSQGLAYEQYF; CDR3nt: TGTGCCAGCAGCCAAGGTCTGGCCTACGAGCAGTACTTC; v_gene: TRBV4-2; len: 13; abundance: many; j_gene: TRBJ2-7; d_gene: .
CDR3aa: CASGPGQGAWDTQYF; CDR3nt: TGTGCCAGCGGCCCCGGACAGGGGGCATGGGATACGCAGTATTTT; v_gene: TRBV9; len: 15; abundance: many; j_gene: TRBJ2-3; d_gene: TRBD1
CDR3aa: CASSSPSGTRAVAQFF; CDR3nt: TGTGCCAGCAGTTCGCCCAGCGGGACCCGGGCTGTAGCGCAGTTCTTC; v_gene: TRBV6-8; len: 16; abundance: .; j_gene: TRBJ2-1; d_gene: TRBD2
CDR3aa: CASSRAASSSGANVLTF; CDR3nt: TGTGCCAGCAGTCGCGCCGCTTCAAGTTCTGGGGCCAACGTCCTGACTTTC; v_gene: TRBV6-5; len: 17; abundance: .; j_gene: TRBJ2-6; d_gene: .
CDR3aa: CASTKRTGKETQYF; CDR3nt: TGTGCCAGCACTAAGAGGACGGGTAAAGAGACCCAGTACTTC; v_gene: TRBV28; len: 14; abundance: many; j_gene: TRBJ2-5; d_gene: .
CDR3aa: CASTGGDQNYEQYF; CDR3nt: TGTGCCAGCACCGGGGGGGATCAGAACTACGAGCAGTACTTC; v_gene: TRBV6-1; len: 14; abundance: few; j_gene: TRBJ2-7; d_gene: TRBD2
CDR3aa: CASSLWLESPLHF; CDR3nt: TGTGCCAGCAGTTTATGGCTCGAGTCACCCCTCCACTTT; v_gene: TRBV27; len: 13; abundance: many; j_gene: TRBJ1-6; d_gene: .
CDR3aa: CASSPFGGTGELFF; CDR3nt: TGTGCCAGCAGCCCCTTTGGTGGCACCGGGGAGCTGTTTTTT; v_gene: TRBV5-6; len: 14; abundance: .; j_gene: TRBJ2-2; d_gene: .
CDR3aa: CASSLMGLADNEQFF; CDR3nt: TGTGCCAGCAGCTTGATGGGACTAGCGGACAATGAGCAGTTCTTC; v_gene: TRBV5-4; len: 15; abundance: many; j_gene: TRBJ2-1; d_gene: TRBD2
CDR3aa: CSVRTGSNMNTEAFF; CDR3nt: TGCAGCGTGCGGACGGGATCAAACATGAACACTGAAGCTTTCTTT; v_gene: TRBV29-1; len: 15; abundance: many; j_gene: TRBJ1-1; d_gene: .
CDR3aa: CASSQEALRATRGALHF; CDR3nt: TGTGCCAGCAGCCAAGAAGCTCTTAGGGCGACCCGAGGGGCCCTCCACTTT; v_gene: TRBV3-1; len: 17; abundance: few; j_gene: TRBJ1-6; d_gene: .
CDR3aa: CASSQDLASSEDTQYF; CDR3nt: TGTGCCAGCAGCCAAGATTTGGCCTCGTCGGAAGATACGCAGTATTTT; v_gene: TRBV3-1; len: 16; abundance: many; j_gene: TRBJ2-3; d_gene: .
CDR3aa: CASSRQTQLFF; CDR3nt: TGTGCCAGCAGTAGACAGACGCAGCTGTTTTTT; v_gene: TRBV11-2; len: 11; abundance: many; j_gene: TRBJ2-2; d_gene: .
CDR3aa: CSARQDRDYGYTF; CDR3nt: TGCAGTGCTAGACAAGACAGGGACTATGGCTACACCTTC; v_gene: TRBV20-1; len: 13; abundance: many; j_gene: TRBJ1-2; d_gene: TRBD1
CDR3aa: CASSQAWGGGNNEQFF; CDR3nt: TGTGCCAGCAGCCAAGCTTGGGGGGGGGGAAACAATGAGCAGTTCTTC; v_gene: TRBV3-1; len: 16; abundance: many; j_gene: TRBJ2-1; d_gene: TRBD2
CDR3aa: CASGPREGYHEQYF; CDR3nt: TGTGCCAGCGGGCCCCGGGAGGGTTACCACGAGCAGTACTTC; v_gene: TRBV7-9; len: 14; abundance: .; j_gene: TRBJ2-7; d_gene: TRBD2
CDR3aa: CASSLGGRSYEQYF; CDR3nt: TGTGCCAGCAGCTTAGGAGGACGGTCCTACGAGCAGTACTTC; v_gene: TRBV13; len: 14; abundance: few; j_gene: TRBJ2-7; d_gene: .
CDR3aa: CASSLGVSPEAFF; CDR3nt: TGCGCCAGCAGCTTGGGAGTCAGCCCTGAAGCTTTCTTT; v_gene: TRBV5-1; len: 13; abundance: many; j_gene: TRBJ1-1; d_gene: .
CDR3aa: CASSEDGSFGNTIYF; CDR3nt: TGTGCCAGCAGTGAGGACGGGTCATTTGGAAACACCATATATTTT; v_gene: TRBV2; len: 15; abundance: many; j_gene: TRBJ1-3; d_gene: .
CDR3aa: CSAEAGQGTDTQYF; CDR3nt: TGCAGCGCCGAGGCGGGACAAGGCACAGATACGCAGTATTTT; v_gene: TRBV29-1; len: 14; abundance: many; j_gene: TRBJ2-3; d_gene: .
CDR3aa: CSFPGLAGELNLGTQYF; CDR3nt: TGCAGCTTTCCGGGACTAGCGGGAGAGCTGAATTTGGGGACCCAGTACTTC; v_gene: TRBV20-1; len: 17; abundance: few; j_gene: TRBJ2-5; d_gene: TRBD2
CDR3aa: CATSSKRQGYEQYF; CDR3nt: TGTGCCACCAGCAGTAAGAGACAGGGCTACGAGCAGTACTTC; v_gene: TRBV15; len: 14; abundance: few; j_gene: TRBJ2-7; d_gene: TRBD1
CDR3aa: CASTARDRGILEQFF; CDR3nt: TGTGCCAGTACCGCCCGGGACAGAGGGATTCTGGAGCAGTTCTTC; v_gene: TRBV19; len: 15; abundance: many; j_gene: TRBJ2-1; d_gene: TRBD1
CDR3aa: CASSLTTGSYYEQYF; CDR3nt: TGCGCCAGCAGCTTGACCACAGGGAGTTACTACGAGCAGTACTTC; v_gene: TRBV5-1; len: 15; abundance: few; j_gene: TRBJ2-7; d_gene: .
CDR3aa: CSARCPGELFF; CDR3nt: TGCAGTGCTAGATGCCCCGGGGAGCTGTTTTTT; v_gene: TRBV20-1; len: 11; abundance: few; j_gene: TRBJ2-2; d_gene: .
CDR3aa: CASSQDLPTAALSTF; CDR3nt: TGCGCCAGCAGCCAAGATCTGCCGACAGCCGCTTTAAGCACCTTC; v_gene: TRBV4-1; len: 15; abundance: many; j_gene: TRBJ1-2; d_gene: .
CDR3aa: CASSHAGGRSYEQYF; CDR3nt: TGTGCCAGCAGTCACGCTGGCGGGCGGTCCTACGAGCAGTACTTC; v_gene: TRBV28; len: 15; abundance: .; j_gene: TRBJ2-7; d_gene: .
CDR3aa: CASSVSGANVLTF; CDR3nt: TGTGCCAGCAGTGTGTCTGGGGCCAACGTCCTGACTTTC; v_gene: TRBV25-1; len: 13; abundance: many; j_gene: TRBJ2-6; d_gene: .
CDR3aa: CASSPPGGRFQPQHF; CDR3nt: TGTGCCAGCTCACCACCGGGTGGGAGGTTTCAGCCCCAGCATTTT; v_gene: TRBV18; len: 15; abundance: many; j_gene: TRBJ1-5; d_gene: .
CDR3aa: CASSDQGIAEAFF; CDR3nt: TGTGCCAGCAGCGACCAGGGGATCGCTGAAGCTTTCTTT; v_gene: TRBV2; len: 13; abundance: many; j_gene: TRBJ1-1; d_gene: .
CDR3aa: CASSVTGGSNQPQHF; CDR3nt: TGTGCCAGCAGCGTAACGGGGGGAAGCAATCAGCCCCAGCATTTT; v_gene: TRBV9; len: 15; abundance: many; j_gene: TRBJ1-5; d_gene: .
CDR3aa: CASSFGRTGDTGELFF; CDR3nt: TGCGCCAGCAGCTTCGGAAGGACAGGGGACACCGGGGAGCTGTTTTTT; v_gene: TRBV5-1; len: 16; abundance: many; j_gene: TRBJ2-2; d_gene: TRBD1
CDR3aa: CASSQTGEQFF; CDR3nt: TGTGCCAGCAGCCAGACGGGAGAGCAGTTCTTC; v_gene: TRBV2; len: 11; abundance: many; j_gene: TRBJ2-1; d_gene: .
CDR3aa: CAWSVLGPMNTEAFF; CDR3nt: TGTGCCTGGAGTGTACTTGGCCCTATGAACACTGAAGCTTTCTTT; v_gene: TRBV30; len: 15; abundance: many; j_gene: TRBJ1-1; d_gene: .